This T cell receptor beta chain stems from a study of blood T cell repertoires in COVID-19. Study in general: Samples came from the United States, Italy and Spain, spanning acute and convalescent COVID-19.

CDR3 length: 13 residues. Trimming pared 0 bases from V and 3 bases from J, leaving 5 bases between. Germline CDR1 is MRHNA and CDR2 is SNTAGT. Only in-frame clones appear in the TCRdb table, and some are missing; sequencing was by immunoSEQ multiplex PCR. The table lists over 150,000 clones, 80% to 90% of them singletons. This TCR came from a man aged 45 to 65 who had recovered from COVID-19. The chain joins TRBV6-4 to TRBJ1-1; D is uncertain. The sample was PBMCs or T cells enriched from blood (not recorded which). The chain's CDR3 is CASSDSEYTEAFF. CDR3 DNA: TGTGCCAGCAGTGACTCAGAGTACACTGAAGCTTTCTTT.